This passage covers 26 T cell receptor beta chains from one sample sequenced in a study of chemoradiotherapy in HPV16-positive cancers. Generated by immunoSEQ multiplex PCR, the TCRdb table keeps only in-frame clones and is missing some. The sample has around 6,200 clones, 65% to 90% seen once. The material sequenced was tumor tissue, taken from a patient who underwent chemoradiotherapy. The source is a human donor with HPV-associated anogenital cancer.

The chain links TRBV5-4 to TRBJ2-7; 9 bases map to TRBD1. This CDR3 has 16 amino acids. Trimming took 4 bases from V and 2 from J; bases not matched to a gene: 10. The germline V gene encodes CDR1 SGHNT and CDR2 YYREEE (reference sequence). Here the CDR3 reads CASSKTGTGFPYEQYF. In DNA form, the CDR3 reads TGTGCCAGCAGCAAGACCGGGACAGGGTTTCCCTACGAGCAGTACTTC.

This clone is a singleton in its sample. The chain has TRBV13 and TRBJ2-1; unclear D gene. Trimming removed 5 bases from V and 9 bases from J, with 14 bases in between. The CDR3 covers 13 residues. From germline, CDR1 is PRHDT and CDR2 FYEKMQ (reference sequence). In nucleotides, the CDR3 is TGTGCCAGCAGCATCAATCTAGACGGTGAGCAGTTCTTC. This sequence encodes CASSINLDGEQFF.

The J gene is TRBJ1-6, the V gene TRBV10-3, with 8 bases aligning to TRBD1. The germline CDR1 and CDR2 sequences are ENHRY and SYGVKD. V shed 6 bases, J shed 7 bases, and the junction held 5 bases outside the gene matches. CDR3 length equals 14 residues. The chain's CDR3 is CAISPGQGNSPLHF. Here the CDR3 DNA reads TGTGCCATCAGCCCAGGACAGGGAAATTCACCCCTCCACTTT.

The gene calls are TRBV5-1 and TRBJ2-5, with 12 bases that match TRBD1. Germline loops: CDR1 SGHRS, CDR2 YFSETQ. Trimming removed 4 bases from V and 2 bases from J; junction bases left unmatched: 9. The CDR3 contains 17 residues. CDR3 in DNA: TGCGCCAGCAGCCCGGGGGACAGGGGGCTTTATCAAGAGACCCAGTACTTC. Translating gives CASSPGDRGLYQETQYF.

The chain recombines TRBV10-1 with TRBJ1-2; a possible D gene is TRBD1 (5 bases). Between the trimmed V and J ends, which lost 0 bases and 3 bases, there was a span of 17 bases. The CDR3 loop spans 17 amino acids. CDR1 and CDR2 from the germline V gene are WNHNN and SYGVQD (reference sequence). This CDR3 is CASSESGREYSHYGYTF. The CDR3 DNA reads TGCGCCAGCAGTGAGTCGGGACGGGAGTACTCTCACTATGGCTACACCTTC.

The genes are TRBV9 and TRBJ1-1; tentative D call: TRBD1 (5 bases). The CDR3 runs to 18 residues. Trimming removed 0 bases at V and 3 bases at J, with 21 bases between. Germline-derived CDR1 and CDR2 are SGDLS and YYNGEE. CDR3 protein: CASSVAGWGSPSDTEAFF. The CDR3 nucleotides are TGTGCCAGCAGCGTAGCAGGTTGGGGGAGTCCCTCTGACACTGAAGCTTTCTTT.

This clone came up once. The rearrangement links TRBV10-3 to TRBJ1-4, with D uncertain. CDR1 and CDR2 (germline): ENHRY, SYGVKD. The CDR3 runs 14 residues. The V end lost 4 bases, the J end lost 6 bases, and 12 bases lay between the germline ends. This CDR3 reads CAISGADLDEKLFF. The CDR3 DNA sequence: TGTGCCATCAGTGGGGCGGATCTAGATGAAAAACTGTTTTTT.

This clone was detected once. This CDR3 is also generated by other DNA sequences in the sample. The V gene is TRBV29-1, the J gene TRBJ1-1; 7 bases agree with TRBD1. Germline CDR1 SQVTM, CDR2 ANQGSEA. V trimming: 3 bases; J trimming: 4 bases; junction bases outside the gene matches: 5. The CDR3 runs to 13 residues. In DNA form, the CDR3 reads TGCAGCGTTGAGGGCAGGGGGACCACTGAAGCTTTCTTT. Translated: CSVEGRGTTEAFF.

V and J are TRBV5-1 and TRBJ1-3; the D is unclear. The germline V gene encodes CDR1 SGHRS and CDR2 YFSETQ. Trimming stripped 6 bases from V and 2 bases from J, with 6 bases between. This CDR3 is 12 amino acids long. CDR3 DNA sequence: TGCGCCAGCAAGGACCCTGGAAACACCATATATTTT. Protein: CASKDPGNTIYF.

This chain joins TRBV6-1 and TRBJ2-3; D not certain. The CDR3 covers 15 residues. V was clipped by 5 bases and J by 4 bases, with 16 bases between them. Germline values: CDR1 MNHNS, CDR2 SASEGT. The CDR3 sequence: CASSLTYPSPDTQYF. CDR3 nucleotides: TGTGCCAGCAGTCTGACTTATCCTTCCCCAGATACGCAGTATTTT.

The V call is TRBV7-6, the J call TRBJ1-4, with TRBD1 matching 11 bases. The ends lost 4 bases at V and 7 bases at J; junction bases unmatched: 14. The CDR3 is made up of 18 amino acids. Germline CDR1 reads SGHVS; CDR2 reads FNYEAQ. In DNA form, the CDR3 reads TGTGCCAGCAGCTCGAGGACAGGGGGCGCGAAAGGAGGTGAAAAACTGTTTTTT. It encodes CASSSRTGGAKGGEKLFF.

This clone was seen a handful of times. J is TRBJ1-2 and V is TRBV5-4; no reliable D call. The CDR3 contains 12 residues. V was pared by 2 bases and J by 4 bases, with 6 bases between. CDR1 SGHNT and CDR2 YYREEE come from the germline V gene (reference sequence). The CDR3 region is CASSFERYGYTF. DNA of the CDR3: TGTGCCAGCAGCTTTGAGCGCTATGGCTACACCTTC.

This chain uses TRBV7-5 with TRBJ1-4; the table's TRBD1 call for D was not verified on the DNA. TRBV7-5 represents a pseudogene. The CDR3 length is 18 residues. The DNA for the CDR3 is TGTGTCAGAAGCGTCAGGGACATCAACCAGCCAACTAATGAAAAACTGTTTTTT. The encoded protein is CVRSVRDINQPTNEKLFF.

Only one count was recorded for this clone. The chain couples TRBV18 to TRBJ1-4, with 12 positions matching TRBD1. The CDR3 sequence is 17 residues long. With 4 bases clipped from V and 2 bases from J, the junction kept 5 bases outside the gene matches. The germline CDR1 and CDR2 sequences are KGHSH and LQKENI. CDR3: CASSRRDRGLTNEKLFF. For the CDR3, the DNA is TGTGCCAGCTCACGCCGGGACAGGGGGCTGACTAATGAAAAACTGTTTTTT.

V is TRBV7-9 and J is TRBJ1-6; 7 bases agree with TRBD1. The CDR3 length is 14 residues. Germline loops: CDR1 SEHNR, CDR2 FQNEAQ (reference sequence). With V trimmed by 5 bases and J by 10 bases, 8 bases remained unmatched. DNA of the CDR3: TGTGCCAGCAGCAGGGGGCAGGGGGAATCACCCCTCCACTTT. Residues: CASSRGQGESPLHF.

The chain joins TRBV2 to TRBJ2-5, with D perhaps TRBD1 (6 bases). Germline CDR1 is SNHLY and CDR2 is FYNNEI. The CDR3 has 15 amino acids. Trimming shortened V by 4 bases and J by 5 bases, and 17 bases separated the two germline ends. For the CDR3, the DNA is TGTGCCAGCAGTGTTCCCTCAGGGGTACGGGAGACCCAGTACTTC. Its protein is CASSVPSGVRETQYF.

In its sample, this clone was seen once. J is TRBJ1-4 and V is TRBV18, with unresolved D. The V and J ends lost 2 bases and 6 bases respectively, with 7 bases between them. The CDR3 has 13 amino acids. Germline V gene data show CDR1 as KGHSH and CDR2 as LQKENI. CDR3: CASSPGSDEKLFF. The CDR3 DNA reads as TGTGCCAGCTCACCAGGGTCAGATGAAAAACTGTTTTTT. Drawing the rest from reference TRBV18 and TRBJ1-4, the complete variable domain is NAGVMQNPRHLVRRRGQEARLRCSPMKGHSHVYWYRQLPEEGLKFMVYLQKENIIDESGMPKERFSAEFPKEGPSILRIQQVVRGDSAAYFCASSPGSDEKLFFGSGTQLSVL.

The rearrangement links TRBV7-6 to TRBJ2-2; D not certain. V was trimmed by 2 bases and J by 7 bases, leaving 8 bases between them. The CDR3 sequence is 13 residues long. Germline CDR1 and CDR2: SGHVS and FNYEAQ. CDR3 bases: TGTGCCAGCAGCTTATTGAACGGCGGGGAGCTGTTTTTT. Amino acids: CASSLLNGGELFF. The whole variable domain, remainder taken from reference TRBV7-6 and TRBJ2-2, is GAGVSQSPRYKVTKRGQDVALRCDPISGHVSLYWYRQALGQGPEFLTYFNYEAQQDKSGLPNDRFSAERPEGSISTLTIQRTEQRDSAMYRCASSLLNGGELFFGEGSRLTVL.

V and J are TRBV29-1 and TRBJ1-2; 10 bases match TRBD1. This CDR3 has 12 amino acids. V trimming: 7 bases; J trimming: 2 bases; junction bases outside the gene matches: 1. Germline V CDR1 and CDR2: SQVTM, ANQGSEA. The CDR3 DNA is TGCAGCGGACAGGGGGCCAACTATGGCTACACCTTC. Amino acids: CSGQGANYGYTF.

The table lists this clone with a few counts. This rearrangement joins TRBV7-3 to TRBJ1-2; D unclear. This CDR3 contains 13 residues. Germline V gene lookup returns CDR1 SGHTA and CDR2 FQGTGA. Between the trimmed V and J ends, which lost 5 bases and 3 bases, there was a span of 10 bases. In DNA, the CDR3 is TGTGCCAGCAGCCCGGACGGGTACTATGGCTACACCTTC. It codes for CASSPDGYYGYTF.

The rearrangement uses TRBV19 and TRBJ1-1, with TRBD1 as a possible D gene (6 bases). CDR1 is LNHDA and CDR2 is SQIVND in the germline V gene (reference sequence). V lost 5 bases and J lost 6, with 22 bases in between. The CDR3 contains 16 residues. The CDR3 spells CASSPFMSQGRPEAFF. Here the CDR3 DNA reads TGTGCCAGTAGTCCTTTCATGTCACAGGGAAGGCCTGAAGCTTTCTTT.

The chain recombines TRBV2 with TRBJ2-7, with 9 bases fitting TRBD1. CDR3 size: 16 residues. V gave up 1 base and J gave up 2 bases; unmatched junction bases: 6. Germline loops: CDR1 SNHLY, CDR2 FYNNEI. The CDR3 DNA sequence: TGTGCCAGCAGTGAAGTGTTGGGGACAGGGACCTACGAGCAGTACTTC. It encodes CASSEVLGTGTYEQYF.

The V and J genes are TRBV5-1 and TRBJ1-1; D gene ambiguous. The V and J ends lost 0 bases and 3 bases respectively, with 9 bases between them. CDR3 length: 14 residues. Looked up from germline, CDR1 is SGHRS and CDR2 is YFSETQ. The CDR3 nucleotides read TGCGCCAGCAGCTTGGGGGAGGACTACACTGAAGCTTTCTTT. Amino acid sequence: CASSLGEDYTEAFF.

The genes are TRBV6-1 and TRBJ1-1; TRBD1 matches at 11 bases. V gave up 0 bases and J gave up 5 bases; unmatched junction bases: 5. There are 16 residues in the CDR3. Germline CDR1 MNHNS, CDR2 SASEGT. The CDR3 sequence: CASSEAGTGGKTEAFF. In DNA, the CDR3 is TGTGCCAGCAGTGAAGCGGGGACAGGGGGGAAGACTGAAGCTTTCTTT.

The CDR3 loop reads CAWSVGQGTDTQYF. For the CDR3, the DNA is TGTGCCTGGAGTGTGGGACAGGGCACAGATACGCAGTATTTT. The chain couples TRBV30 to TRBJ2-3; 8 nucleotides match TRBD1. Germline V lookup: CDR1 GTSNPN, CDR2 SVGIG (reference sequence). After removal of 0 bases from V and 1 base from J, the junction contained 0 bases not matched to a gene. The CDR3 sequence is 14 residues long.

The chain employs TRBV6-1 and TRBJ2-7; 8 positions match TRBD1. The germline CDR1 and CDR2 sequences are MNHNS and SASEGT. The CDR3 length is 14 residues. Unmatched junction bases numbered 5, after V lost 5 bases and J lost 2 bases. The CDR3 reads CASSLGTGTYEQYF. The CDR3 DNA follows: TGTGCCAGCAGTCTCGGGACAGGTACCTACGAGCAGTACTTC.